Sequencing of this TCR beta chain was carried out in a study of blood T cells in healthy people across ages. CDR1 SGHRS and CDR2 YFSETQ come from the germline V gene. Trimming stripped 1 base from V and 6 bases from J, with 15 bases between. The CDR3 length is 15 residues. Together with a sample-barcoded 5' primer, a J-beta primer mix was included in a second PCR lasting roughly 6 to 12 cycles. TCRdb analysed the 5' RACE reads with MiXCR anew, one entry per CDR3 protein. The table shows roughly 1,800,000 distinct CDR3 sequences, with roughly 52% occurring only once. Isolation per sample recovered at least 7 million PBMCs. In this sample, this clonotype turned up a few times. Antigen specificity is unknown. Findings and limits, study-wide: Not knowing donor CMV status may have confounded expanded clonotype changes.

Input material: blood. The chain carries TRBV5-1 and TRBJ2-3, with no clear D. This sequence originates from a woman aged 40 to 49 in good health. CDR3 bases: TGCGCCAGCAGCTTGAATGCCGGAGCTGGGGATACGCAGTATTTT. Protein sequence: CASSLNAGAGDTQYF.